This T cell receptor (beta chain) came from a study of T cells in Graves' hyperthyroidism and ophthalmopathy. Study-wide context: Staff took peripheral blood when the initial diagnosis was made, before any treatment began. Findings of the study overall: Ophthalmopathy cases were set apart from stable hyperthyroidism by a 13 V-J model.

RNA transcripts served as the template for amplifying TCR beta CDR3 regions. A set of HTBI primers served as the primers for a first-round RT-PCR of the TCR CDR3. MiXCR, applied by TCRdb to the multiplex PCR reads, yields one record per CDR3 protein. The sample records approximately 400,000 distinct CDR3 sequences, 15% to 18% being singletons. There are many counts of this clonotype. Its specificity is unknown. V shed 4 bases, J shed 6 bases, and the junction held 5 bases outside the gene matches. CDR1 and CDR2 (germline): SGHAT, FQNNGV. This CDR3 is built from 15 residues. The hyperthyroidism patients had all been newly diagnosed, and their disease duration was under 2 months. Their ages ranged from 18 to 65 years. The study based diagnoses on clinical symptoms, serum thyroxine and TRAb, thyroid ultrasound and orbital computed tomography.

The V gene is TRBV11-2, the J gene TRBJ2-1, with 11 nucleotides matching TRBD2. This sequence originates from a woman aged 18 to 35 with Graves' hyperthyroidism. Material: blood. The CDR3 spells CASSWGTSGLNEQFF. As DNA, the CDR3 is TGTGCCAGCAGCTGGGGGACTAGCGGTCTCAATGAGCAGTTCTTC.